These 10 T cell receptor beta chains came from one sample sequenced in a study of T-cell memory formation after mild COVID-19. One entry per CDR3 protein, called by TCRdb with MiXCR from the 5' RACE reads. In the table there are about 180,000 distinct CDR3 sequences, roughly 18% of which are singletons. Sample: PBMCs or a T cell subset sorted from them (not recorded which). Every receptor here comes from a man aged 18 to 30 who had mild COVID-19 (a few samples of this study predate the infection). Cell type and time point are not known.

This clonotype was observed a handful of times. The chain employs TRBV12-3 or TRBV12-4 and TRBJ1-1, with D possibly matching TRBD1 (6 bases). The V end lost 4 bases, the J end lost 4 bases, and 16 bases lay between the germline ends. This CDR3 comprises 15 residues. The CDR3 sequence is CASSWGPMGSTEAFF. Here the CDR3 DNA reads TGTGCCAGCAGTTGGGGGCCCATGGGAAGCACTGAAGCTTTCTTT.

This chain joins TRBV27 and TRBJ1-2; 10 bases are a match to TRBD1. The germline V gene has CDR1 MNHEY and CDR2 SMNVEV (reference sequence). Trimming at V came to 9 bases and at J to 2 bases, leaving 6 bases not matched to a gene. CDR3 length: 14 residues. CDR3 nucleotide sequence: TGTGCCAGTAAGGGGGGACAGGGGAACTATGGCTACACCTTC. It specifies CASKGGQGNYGYTF.

The chain employs TRBV7-2 and TRBJ1-2, with 9 bases fitting TRBD1. From germline, CDR1 is SGHTA and CDR2 FQGNSA. The CDR3 length is 13 residues. V shed 4 bases and J 10 bases; nucleotides not matched to a gene: 7. Here the CDR3 reads CASSSRTGDDYTF. DNA for the CDR3: TGTGCCAGCAGCTCGCGGACAGGGGATGACTACACCTTC.

The V call is TRBV11-2, the J call TRBJ1-6, with a tentative D call TRBD1 (5 bases). The CDR3 is 16 amino acids. V lost 0 bases, J lost 10 bases, and 16 bases lay in between. The germline CDR1 and CDR2 sequences are SGHAT and FQNNGV. The CDR3 coding sequence is TGTGCCAGCAGCTTAGAAGGCCTTGCGGGGCGATCACCCCTCCACTTT. This sequence encodes CASSLEGLAGRSPLHF.

The chain couples TRBV12-3 or TRBV12-4 to TRBJ1-2; D remains unclear. CDR3 length equals 12 residues. The V and J ends lost 1 base and 10 bases respectively, with 10 bases between them. CDR3 in amino acids: CASSLEDLDYTF. The CDR3, as DNA: TGTGCCAGCAGTTTAGAAGACCTTGACTACACCTTC.

This clonotype was seen more than once but under ten times. V usage is TRBV7-2 and J usage is TRBJ2-7; D might be TRBD2 (7 bases). CDR3 length: 15 residues. CDR1 is SGHTA, CDR2 FQGNSA, per germline. V shed 3 bases and J shed 3 bases, with 15 bases lying between them. The CDR3 coding sequence is TGTGCCAGCAGCTTTCGAGGGGGGGGCCGCTACGAGCAGTACGTC. Its protein is CASSFRGGGRYEQYV.

This clonotype was seen a handful of times. The chain joins TRBV18 to TRBJ1-1; 7 bases align to TRBD1. With 4 bases clipped from V and 7 bases from J, the junction kept 15 bases outside the gene matches. The germline CDR1 and CDR2 sequences are KGHSH and LQKENI. This CDR3 has 16 residues. CDR3 protein: CASSLLTGAEAYEAFF. The CDR3 region has the DNA TGTGCCAGCTCACTGCTTACAGGGGCCGAAGCCTATGAAGCTTTCTTT.

The chain couples TRBV12-3 or TRBV12-4 to TRBJ2-1; 10 bases map to TRBD1. The length of the CDR3 is 15 residues. V dropped 5 bases and J dropped 7; count of bases not matched to a gene: 8. CDR3 coding DNA: TGTGCCAGCAGTCCACCGGGACAGGGGTGGAATGAGCAGTTCTTC. Amino acids: CASSPPGQGWNEQFF.

This clonotype was found many times. The chain links TRBV12-3 or TRBV12-4 to TRBJ1-1; the D gene is possibly TRBD1 (6 bases). The germline V and J ends were trimmed by 6 bases and 4 bases, with 9 bases remaining between them. The CDR3 length is 12 residues. CDR3 residues: CASRQGITEAFF. CDR3 DNA sequence: TGTGCCAGCAGACAGGGTATCACTGAAGCTTTCTTT.

This clonotype was counted between two and nine times. The rearrangement uses TRBV6-5 and TRBJ1-2, with TRBD1 as a possible D gene (5 bases). Germline CDR1 and CDR2: MNHEY and SVGAGI. V gave up 0 bases and J gave up 5 bases, with 10 bases separating them. CDR3 length equals 14 residues. The CDR3 DNA reads as TGTGCCAGCAGTTACTCCGGGGGTGGATATGGCTACACCTTC. Encoded protein: CASSYSGGGYGYTF.